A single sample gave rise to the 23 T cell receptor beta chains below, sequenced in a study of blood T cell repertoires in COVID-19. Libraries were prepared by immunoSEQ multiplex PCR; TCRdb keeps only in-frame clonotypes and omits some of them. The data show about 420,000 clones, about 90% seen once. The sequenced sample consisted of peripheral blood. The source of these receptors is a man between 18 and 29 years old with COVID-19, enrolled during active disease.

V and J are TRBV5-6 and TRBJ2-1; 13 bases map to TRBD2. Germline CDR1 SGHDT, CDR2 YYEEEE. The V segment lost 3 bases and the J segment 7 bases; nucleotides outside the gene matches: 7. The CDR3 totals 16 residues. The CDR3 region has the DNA TGTGCCAGCAGCTACTGGACTAGCGGGAGTGAGAATGAGCAGTTCTTC. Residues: CASSYWTSGSENEQFF.

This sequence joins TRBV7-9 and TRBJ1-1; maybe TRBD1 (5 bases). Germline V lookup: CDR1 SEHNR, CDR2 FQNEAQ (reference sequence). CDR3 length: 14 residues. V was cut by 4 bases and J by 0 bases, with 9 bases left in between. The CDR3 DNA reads TGTGCCAGCAGCTCACAGGTCCTGAACACTGAAGCTTTCTTT. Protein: CASSSQVLNTEAFF.

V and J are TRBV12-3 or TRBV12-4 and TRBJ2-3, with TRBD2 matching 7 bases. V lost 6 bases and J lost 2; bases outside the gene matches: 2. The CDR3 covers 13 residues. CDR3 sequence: CASRGGITDTQYF. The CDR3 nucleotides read TGTGCCAGCAGGGGAGGGATCACAGATACGCAGTATTTT.

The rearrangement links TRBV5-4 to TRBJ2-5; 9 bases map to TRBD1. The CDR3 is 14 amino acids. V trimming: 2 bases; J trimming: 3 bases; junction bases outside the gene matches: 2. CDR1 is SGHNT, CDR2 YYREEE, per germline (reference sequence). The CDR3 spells CASSFRQGEETQYF. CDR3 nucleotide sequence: TGTGCCAGCAGCTTTAGACAGGGGGAAGAGACCCAGTACTTC. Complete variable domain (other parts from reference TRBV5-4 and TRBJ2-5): ETGVTQSPTHLIKTRGQQVTLRCSSQSGHNTVSWYQQALGQGPQFIFQYYREEENGRGNFPPRFSGLQFPNYSSELNVNALELDDSALYLCASSFRQGEETQYFGPGTRLLVL.

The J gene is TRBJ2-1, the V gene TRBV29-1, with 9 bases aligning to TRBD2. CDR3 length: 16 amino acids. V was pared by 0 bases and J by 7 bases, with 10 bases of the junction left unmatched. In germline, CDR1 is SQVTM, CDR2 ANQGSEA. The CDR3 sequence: CSVEDPGGRDLNEQFF. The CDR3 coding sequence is TGCAGCGTTGAAGATCCCGGCGGGAGGGATCTGAATGAGCAGTTCTTC.

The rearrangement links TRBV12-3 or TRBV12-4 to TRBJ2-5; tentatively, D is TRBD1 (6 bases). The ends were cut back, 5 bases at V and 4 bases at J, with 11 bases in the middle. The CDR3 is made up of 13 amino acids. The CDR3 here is CASSRQGSETQYF. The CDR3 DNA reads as TGTGCCAGCAGTCGCCAGGGGTCAGAGACCCAGTACTTC.

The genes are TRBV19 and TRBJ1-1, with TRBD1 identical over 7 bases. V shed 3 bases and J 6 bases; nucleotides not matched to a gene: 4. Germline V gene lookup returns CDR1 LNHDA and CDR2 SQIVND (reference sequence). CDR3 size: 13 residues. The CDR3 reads CASSILTGSEAFF. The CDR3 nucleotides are TGTGCCAGTAGTATCTTGACAGGGTCTGAAGCTTTCTTT.

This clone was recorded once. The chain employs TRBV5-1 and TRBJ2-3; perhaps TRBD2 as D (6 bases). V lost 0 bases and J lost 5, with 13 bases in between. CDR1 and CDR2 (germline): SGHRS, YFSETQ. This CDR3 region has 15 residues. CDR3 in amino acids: CASSLDGGVEDTQYF. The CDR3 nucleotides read TGCGCCAGCAGCTTGGATGGCGGGGTAGAAGATACGCAGTATTTT. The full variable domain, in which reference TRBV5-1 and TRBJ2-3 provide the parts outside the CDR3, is KAGVTQTPRYLIKTRGQQVTLSCSPISGHRSVSWYQQTPGQGLQFLFEYFSETQRNKGNFPGRFSGRQFSNSRSEMNVSTLELGDSALYLCASSLDGGVEDTQYFGPGTRLTVL.

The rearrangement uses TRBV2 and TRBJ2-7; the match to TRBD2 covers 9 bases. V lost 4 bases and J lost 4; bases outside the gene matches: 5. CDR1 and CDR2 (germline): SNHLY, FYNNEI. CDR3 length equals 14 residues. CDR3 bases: TGTGCCAGCAGTGGGGGAGCGGGAGGTTACGAGCAGTACTTC. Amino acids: CASSGGAGGYEQYF.

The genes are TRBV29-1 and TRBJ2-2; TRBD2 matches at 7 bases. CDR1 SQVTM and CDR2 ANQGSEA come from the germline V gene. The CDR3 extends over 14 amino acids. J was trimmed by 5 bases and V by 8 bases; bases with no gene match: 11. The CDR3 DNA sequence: TGCAGCCGGGTCAGGCAGGGAGGGACCGGGGAGCTGTTTTTT. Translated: CSRVRQGGTGELFF.

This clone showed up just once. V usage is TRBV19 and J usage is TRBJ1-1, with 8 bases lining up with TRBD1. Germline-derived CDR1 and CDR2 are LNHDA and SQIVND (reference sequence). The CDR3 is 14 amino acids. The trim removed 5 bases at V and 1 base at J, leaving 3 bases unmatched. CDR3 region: CASSWTGSNTEAFF. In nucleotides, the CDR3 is TGTGCCAGTAGTTGGACAGGGTCGAACACTGAAGCTTTCTTT.

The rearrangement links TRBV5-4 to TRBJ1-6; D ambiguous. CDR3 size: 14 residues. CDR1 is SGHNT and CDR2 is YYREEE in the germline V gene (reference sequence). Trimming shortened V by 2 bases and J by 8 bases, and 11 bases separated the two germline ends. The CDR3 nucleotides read TGTGCCAGCAGCTTAGTGGACGGGGATTCACCCCTCCACTTT. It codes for CASSLVDGDSPLHF.

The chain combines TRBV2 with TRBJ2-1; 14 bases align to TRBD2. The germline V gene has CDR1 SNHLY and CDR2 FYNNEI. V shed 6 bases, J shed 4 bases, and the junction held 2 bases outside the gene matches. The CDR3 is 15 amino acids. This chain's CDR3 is CASRGLAGAYNEQFF. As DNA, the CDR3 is TGTGCCAGCAGGGGACTAGCGGGAGCGTACAATGAGCAGTTCTTC.

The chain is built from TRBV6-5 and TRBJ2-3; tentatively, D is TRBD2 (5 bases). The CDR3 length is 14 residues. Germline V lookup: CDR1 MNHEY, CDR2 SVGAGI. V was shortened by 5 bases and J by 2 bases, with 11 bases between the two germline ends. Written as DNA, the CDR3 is TGTGCCAGCAGTCACGGACTTTCCACAGATACGCAGTATTTT. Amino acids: CASSHGLSTDTQYF.

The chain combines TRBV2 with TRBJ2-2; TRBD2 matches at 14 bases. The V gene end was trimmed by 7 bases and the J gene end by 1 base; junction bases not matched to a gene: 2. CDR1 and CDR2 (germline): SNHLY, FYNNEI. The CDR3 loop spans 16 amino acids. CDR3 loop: CASMGTSGGNTGELFF. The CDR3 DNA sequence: TGTGCCAGCATGGGGACTAGCGGGGGGAACACCGGGGAGCTGTTTTTT.

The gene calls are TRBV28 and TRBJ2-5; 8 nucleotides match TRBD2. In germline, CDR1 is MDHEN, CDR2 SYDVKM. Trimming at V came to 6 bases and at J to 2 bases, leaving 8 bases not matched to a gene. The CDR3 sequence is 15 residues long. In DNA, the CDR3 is TGTGCCAGCAGGGGTAGCGGGACGGCACAAGAGACCCAGTACTTC. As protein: CASRGSGTAQETQYF.

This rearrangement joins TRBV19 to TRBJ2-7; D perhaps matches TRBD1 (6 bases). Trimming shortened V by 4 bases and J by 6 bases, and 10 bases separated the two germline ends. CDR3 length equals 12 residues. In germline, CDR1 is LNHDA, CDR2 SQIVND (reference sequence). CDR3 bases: TGTGCCAGTAGTAGGGGACAAGGCGAGCAGTACTTC. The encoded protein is CASSRGQGEQYF.

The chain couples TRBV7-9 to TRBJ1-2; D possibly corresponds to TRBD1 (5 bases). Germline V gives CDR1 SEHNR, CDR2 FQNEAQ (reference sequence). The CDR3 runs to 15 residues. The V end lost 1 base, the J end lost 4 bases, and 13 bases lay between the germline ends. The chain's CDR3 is CASSLEGFPPYGYTF. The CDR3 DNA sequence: TGTGCCAGCAGCTTAGAGGGGTTCCCCCCCTATGGCTACACCTTC.

The CDR3 protein is CASSKVGGGGEKLFF. CDR3 in DNA: TGTGCCAGTTCCAAGGTTGGGGGGGGAGGCGAAAAACTGTTTTTT. The chain employs TRBV19 and TRBJ1-4; TRBD1 might be the D (5 bases). Germline-derived CDR1 and CDR2 are LNHDA and SQIVND (reference sequence). V was shortened by 8 bases and J by 8 bases, with 21 bases between the two germline ends. The CDR3 has 15 amino acids.

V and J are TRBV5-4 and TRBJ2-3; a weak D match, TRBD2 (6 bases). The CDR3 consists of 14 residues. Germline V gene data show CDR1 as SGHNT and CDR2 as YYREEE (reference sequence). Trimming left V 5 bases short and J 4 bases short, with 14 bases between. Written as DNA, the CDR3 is TGTGCCAGCAGGCCTGTCGGGAGCGCAGATACGCAGTATTTT. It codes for CASRPVGSADTQYF.

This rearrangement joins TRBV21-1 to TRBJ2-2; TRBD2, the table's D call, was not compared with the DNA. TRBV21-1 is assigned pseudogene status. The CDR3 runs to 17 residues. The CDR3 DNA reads TGTGCCAGCAGCTCGGGAGGGGGGATACGAAACACCGGGGAGCTGTTTTTT. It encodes CASSSGGGIRNTGELFF.

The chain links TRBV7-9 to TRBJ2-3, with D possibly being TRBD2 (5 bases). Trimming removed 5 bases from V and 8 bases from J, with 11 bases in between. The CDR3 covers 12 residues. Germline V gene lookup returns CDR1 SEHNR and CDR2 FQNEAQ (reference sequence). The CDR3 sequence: CASSGTRTTQYF. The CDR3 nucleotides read TGTGCCAGCAGCGGAACTAGAACTACGCAGTATTTT.

Here the CDR3 reads CASSPPGLAGVGTGELFF. The DNA of the CDR3 is TGTGCCAGCTCACCACCGGGACTAGCGGGAGTAGGTACCGGGGAGCTGTTTTTT. V and J are TRBV18 and TRBJ2-2; 14 positions agree with TRBD2. After removal of 0 bases from V and 5 bases from J, the junction contained 5 bases not matched to a gene. This CDR3 has 18 residues. The germline V gene has CDR1 KGHSH and CDR2 LQKENI.